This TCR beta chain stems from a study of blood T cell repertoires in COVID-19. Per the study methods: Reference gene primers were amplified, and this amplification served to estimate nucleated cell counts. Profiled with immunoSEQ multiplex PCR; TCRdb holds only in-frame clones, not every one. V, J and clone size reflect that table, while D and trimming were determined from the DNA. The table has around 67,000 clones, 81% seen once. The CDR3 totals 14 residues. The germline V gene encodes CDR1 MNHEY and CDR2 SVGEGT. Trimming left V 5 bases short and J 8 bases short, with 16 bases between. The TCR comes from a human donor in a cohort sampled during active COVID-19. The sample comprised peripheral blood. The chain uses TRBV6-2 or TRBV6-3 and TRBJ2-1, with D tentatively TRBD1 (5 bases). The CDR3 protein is CASSGFTGTHEQFF. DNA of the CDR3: TGTGCCAGCAGTGGATTTACAGGTACCCATGAGCAGTTCTTC.